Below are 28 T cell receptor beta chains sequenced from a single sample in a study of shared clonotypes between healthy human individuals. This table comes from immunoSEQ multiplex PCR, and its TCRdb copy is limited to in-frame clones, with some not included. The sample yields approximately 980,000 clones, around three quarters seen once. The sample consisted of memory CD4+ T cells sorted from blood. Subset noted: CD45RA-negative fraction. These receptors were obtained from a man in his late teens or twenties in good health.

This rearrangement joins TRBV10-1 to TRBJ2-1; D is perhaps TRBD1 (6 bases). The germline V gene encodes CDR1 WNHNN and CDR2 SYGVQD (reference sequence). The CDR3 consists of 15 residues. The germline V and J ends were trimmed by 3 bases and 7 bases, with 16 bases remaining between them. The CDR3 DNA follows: TGCGCCAGCAGTGAAGGCTCACAGGGTGGAAATGAGCAGTTCTTC. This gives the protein CASSEGSQGGNEQFF.

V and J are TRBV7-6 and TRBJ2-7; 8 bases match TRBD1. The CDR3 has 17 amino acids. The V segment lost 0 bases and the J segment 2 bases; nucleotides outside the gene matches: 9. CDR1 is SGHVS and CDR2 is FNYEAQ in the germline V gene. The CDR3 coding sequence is TGTGCCAGCAGCTTAGCACAAGGACAGGGAGGAGCCTACGAGCAGTACTTC. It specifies CASSLAQGQGGAYEQYF.

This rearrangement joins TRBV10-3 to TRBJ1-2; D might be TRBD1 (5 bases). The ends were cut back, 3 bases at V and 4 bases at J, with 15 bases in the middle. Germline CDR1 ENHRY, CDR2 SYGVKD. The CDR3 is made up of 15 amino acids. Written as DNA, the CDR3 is TGTGCCATCAGTGATGCAGGGCGGGTCGGCTATGGCTACACCTTC. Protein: CAISDAGRVGYGYTF.

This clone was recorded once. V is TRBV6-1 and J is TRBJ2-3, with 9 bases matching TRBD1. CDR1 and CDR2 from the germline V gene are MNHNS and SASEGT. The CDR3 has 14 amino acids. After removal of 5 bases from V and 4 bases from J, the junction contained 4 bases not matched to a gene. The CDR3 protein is CASSSGQGPDTQYF. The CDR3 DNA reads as TGTGCCAGCAGTAGTGGACAGGGGCCAGATACGCAGTATTTT.

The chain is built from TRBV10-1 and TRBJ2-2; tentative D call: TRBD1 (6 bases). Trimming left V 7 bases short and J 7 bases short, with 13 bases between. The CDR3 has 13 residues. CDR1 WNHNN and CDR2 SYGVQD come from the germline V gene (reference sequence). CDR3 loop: CASTQGPVGELFF. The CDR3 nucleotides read TGCGCCAGCACCCAGGGGCCTGTCGGGGAGCTGTTTTTT.

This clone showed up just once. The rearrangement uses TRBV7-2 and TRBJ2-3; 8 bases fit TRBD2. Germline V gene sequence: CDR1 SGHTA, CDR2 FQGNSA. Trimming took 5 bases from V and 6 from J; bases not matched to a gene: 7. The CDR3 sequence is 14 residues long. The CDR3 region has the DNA TGTGCCAGCAGCCCGGGGGGGTCGCTGGATACGCAGTATTTT. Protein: CASSPGGSLDTQYF.

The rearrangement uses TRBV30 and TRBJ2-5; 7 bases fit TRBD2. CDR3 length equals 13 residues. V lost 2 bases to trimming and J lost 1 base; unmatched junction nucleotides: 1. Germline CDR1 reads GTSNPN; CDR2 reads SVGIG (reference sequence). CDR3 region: CAWSRGVQETQYF. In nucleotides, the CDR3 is TGTGCCTGGAGTCGGGGGGTCCAAGAGACCCAGTACTTC.

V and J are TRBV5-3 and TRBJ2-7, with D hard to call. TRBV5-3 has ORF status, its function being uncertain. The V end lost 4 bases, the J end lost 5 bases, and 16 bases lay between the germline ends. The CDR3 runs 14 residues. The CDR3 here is CARSPSSSRDEQYF. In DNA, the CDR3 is TGTGCCAGAAGCCCGTCGAGTTCTCGGGACGAGCAGTACTTC.

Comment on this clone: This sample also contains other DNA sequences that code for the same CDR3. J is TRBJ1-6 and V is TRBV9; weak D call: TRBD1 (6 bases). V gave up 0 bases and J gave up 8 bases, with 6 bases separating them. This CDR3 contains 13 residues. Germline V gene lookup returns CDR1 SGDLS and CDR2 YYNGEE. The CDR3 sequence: CASSVAGDSPLHF. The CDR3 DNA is TGTGCCAGCAGCGTAGCAGGGGATTCACCCCTCCACTTT.

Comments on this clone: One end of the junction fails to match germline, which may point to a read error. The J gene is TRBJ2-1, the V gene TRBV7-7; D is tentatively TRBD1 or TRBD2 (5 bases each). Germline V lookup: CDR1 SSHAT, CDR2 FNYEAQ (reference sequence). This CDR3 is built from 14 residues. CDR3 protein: CASSGTFPYNEQFF. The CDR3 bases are TGTGCTAGCAGTGGGACGTTCCCCTACAATGAGCAGTTCTTC.

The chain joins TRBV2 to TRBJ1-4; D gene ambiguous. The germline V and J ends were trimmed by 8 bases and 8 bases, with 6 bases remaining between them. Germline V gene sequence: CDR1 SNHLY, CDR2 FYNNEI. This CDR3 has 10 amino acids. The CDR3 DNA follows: TGTGCCAGCTCAAGAGAAAAACTGTTTTTT. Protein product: CASSREKLFF.

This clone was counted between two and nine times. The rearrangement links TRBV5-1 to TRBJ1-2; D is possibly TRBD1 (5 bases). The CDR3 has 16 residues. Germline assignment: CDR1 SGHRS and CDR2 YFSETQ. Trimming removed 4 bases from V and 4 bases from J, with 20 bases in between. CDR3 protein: CASSLARGPKSYGYTF. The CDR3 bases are TGCGCCAGCAGCCTGGCTCGGGGACCGAAAAGCTATGGCTACACCTTC. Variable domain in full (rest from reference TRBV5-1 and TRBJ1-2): KAGVTQTPRYLIKTRGQQVTLSCSPISGHRSVSWYQQTPGQGLQFLFEYFSETQRNKGNFPGRFSGRQFSNSRSEMNVSTLELGDSALYLCASSLARGPKSYGYTFGSGTRLTVV.

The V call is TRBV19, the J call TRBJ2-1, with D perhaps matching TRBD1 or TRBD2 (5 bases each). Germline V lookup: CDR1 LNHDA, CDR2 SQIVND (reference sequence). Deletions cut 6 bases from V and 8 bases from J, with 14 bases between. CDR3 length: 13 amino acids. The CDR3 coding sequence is TGTGCCAGTAGGGACTCCCTCAGGGATGAGCAGTTCTTC. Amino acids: CASRDSLRDEQFF. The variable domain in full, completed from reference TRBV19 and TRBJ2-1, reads DGGITQSPKYLFRKEGQNVTLSCEQNLNHDAMYWYRQDPGQGLRLIYYSQIVNDFQKGDIAEGYSVSREKKESFPLTVTSAQKNPTAFYLCASRDSLRDEQFFGPGTRLTVL.

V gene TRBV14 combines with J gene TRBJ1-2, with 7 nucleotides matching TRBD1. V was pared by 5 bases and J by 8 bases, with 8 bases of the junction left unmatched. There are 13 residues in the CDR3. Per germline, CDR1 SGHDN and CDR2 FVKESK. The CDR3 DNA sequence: TGTGCCAGCAGCTTCACAGGGGTTGGAGGCTACACCTTC. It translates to CASSFTGVGGYTF.

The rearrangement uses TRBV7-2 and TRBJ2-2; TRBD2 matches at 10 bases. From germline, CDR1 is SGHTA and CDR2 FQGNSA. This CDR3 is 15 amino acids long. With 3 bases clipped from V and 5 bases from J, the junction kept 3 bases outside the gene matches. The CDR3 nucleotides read TGTGCCAGCAGCTTTGCTAGCGGGAGTACCGGGGAGCTGTTTTTT. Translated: CASSFASGSTGELFF.

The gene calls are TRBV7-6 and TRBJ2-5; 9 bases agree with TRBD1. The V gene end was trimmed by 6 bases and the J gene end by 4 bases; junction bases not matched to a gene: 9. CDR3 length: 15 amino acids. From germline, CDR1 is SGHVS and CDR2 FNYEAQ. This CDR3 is CASSQSRDRAETQYF. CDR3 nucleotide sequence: TGTGCCAGCAGTCAAAGCCGGGACAGGGCAGAGACCCAGTACTTC.

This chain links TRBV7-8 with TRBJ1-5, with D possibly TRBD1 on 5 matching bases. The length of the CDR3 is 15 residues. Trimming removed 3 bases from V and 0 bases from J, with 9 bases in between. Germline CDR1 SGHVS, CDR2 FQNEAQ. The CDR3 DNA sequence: TGTGCCAGCAGCTTGCGGGACGATAGCAATCAGCCCCAGCATTTT. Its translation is CASSLRDDSNQPQHF.

In DNA, the CDR3 is TGTGCCAGCAGCAAAGTGCAGGGGACCTACAATGAGCAGTTCTTC. It yields the protein CASSKVQGTYNEQFF. This chain links TRBV21-1 with TRBJ2-1; the tabulated D call, TRBD1, remains unverified against the DNA. TRBV21-1 is a pseudogene locus. The CDR3 consists of 15 residues.

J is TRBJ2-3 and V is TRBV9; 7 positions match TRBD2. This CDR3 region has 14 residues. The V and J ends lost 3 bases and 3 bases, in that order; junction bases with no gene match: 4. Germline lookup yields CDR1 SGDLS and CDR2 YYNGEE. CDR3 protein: CASSALGGTDTQYF. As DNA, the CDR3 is TGTGCCAGCAGCGCATTGGGGGGGACAGATACGCAGTATTTT.

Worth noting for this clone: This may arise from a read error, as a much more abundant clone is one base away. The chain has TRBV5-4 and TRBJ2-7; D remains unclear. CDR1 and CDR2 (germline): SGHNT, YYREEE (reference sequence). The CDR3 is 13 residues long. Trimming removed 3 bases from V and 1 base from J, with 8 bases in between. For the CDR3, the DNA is TGTGCCAGCAGCTCCCCCGGATCCTACGAGCAGTACTTC. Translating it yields CASSSPGSYEQYF.

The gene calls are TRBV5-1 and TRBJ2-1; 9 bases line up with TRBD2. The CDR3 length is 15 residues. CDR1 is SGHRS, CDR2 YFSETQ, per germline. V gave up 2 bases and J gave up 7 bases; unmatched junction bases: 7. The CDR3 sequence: CASSLGLARINEQFF. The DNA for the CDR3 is TGCGCCAGCAGCTTAGGACTAGCGAGGATTAATGAGCAGTTCTTC.

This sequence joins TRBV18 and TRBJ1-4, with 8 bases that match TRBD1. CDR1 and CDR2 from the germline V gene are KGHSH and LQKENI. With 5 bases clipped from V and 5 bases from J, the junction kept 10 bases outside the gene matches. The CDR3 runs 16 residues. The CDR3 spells CASSTGTGGMNEKLFF. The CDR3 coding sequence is TGTGCCAGCTCAACCGGAACAGGGGGTATGAATGAAAAACTGTTTTTT.

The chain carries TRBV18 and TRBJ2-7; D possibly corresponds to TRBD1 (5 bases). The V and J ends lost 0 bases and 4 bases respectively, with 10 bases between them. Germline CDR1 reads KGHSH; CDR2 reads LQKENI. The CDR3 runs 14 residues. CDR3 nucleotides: TGTGCCAGCTCACCACCAGGGGCGATATACGAGCAGTACTTC. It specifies CASSPPGAIYEQYF.

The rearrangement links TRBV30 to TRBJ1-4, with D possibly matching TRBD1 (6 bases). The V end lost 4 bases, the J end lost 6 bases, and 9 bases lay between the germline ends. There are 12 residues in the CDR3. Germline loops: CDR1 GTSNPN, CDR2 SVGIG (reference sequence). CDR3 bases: TGTGCCTGGACAGGGGCAGATGAAAAACTGTTTTTT. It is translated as CAWTGADEKLFF.

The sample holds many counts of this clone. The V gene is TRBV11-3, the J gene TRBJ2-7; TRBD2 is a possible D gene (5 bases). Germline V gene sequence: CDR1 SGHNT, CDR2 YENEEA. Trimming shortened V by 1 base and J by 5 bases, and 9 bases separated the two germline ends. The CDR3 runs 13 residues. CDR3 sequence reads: CASSLGERNEQYF. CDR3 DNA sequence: TGTGCCAGCAGCTTAGGGGAGCGTAACGAGCAGTACTTC.

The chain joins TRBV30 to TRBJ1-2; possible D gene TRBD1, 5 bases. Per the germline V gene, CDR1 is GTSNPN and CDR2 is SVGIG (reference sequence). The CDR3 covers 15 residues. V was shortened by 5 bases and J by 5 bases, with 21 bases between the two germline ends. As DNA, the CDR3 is TGTGCCTGGGTCGCTCTGGGGGGACTTCGGTATGGCTACACCTTC. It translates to CAWVALGGLRYGYTF.

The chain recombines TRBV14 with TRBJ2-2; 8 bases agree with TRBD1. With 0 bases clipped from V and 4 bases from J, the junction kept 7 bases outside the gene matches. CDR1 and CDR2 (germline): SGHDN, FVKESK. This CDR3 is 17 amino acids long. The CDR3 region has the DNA TGTGCCAGCAGCCAAGATTCCGGACAGGGAACCACCGGGGAGCTGTTTTTT. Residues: CASSQDSGQGTTGELFF. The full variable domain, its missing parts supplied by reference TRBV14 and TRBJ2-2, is EAGVTQFPSHSVIEKGQTVTLRCDPISGHDNLYWYRRVMGKEIKFLLHFVKESKQDESGMPNNRFLAERTGGTYSTLKVQPAELEDSGVYFCASSQDSGQGTTGELFFGEGSRLTVL.

CDR3 DNA: TGTGCCAGCAGCGGGCGGACAGGGCATCAAGAGACCCAGTACTTC. Its translation is CASSGRTGHQETQYF. The chain joins TRBV5-4 to TRBJ2-5; 8 nucleotides agree with TRBD1. Unmatched junction bases numbered 7, after V lost 4 bases and J lost 2 bases. The CDR3 extends over 15 amino acids. The germline CDR1 and CDR2 sequences are SGHNT and YYREEE (reference sequence).